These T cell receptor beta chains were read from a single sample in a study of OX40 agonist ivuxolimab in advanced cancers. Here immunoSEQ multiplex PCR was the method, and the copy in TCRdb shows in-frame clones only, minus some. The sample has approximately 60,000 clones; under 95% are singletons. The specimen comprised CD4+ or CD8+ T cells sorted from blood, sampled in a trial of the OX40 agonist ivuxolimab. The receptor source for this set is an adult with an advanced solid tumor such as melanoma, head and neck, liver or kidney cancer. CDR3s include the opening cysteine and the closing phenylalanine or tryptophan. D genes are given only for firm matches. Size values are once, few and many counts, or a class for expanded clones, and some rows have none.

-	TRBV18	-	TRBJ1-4	TGTGCCAGCTCACCGGACGACGAAAAACTGTTTTTT	CASSPDDEKLFF
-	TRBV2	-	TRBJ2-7	TGTGCCAGCAGGGACGGATACGAGCAGTACTTC	CASRDGYEQYF
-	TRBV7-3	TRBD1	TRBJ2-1	TGTGCCAGCAGCGACTGGACAGGGGGCTCCCCTAACAATGAGCAGTTCTTC	CASSDWTGGSPNNEQFF
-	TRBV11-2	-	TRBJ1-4	TGTGCCAGCAGCTTAAGGACAACTAATGAAAAACTGTTTTTT	CASSLRTTNEKLFF
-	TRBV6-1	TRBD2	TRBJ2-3	TGTGCCAGCAGCGGGAGGGGGACAGATACGCAGTATTTT	CASSGRGTDTQYF
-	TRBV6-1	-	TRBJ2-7	TGTGCCAGCAGTCCCCAGACGTTCTCCTACGAGCAGTACTTC	CASSPQTFSYEQYF
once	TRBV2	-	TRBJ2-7	TGTGCCAGCAGTCTGATTAGGGAGCAGTACTTC	CASSLIREQYF
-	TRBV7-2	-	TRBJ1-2	TGTGCCAGCAGATTCCGGGACCTCGTTCCCAACACCTTC	CASRFRDLVPNTF
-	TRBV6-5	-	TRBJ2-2	TGTGCCATAAGACGGGACACCGGGGAGCTGTTTTTT	CAIRRDTGELFF
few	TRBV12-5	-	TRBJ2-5	TGTGCTAGTGGTTTGTCAGGGAACCAAGAGACCCAGTACTTC	CASGLSGNQETQYF
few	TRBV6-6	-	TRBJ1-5	TGTGCCAGCAGTTACGGGGACACCGGTCAGCCCCAGCATTTT	CASSYGDTGQPQHF
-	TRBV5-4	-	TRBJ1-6	TGTGCCAGCAGCTTGGGAGGGGGTAACAATTCACCCCTCCACTTT	CASSLGGGNNSPLHF
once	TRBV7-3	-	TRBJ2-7	TGTGCCAGCAGCTTACAGGGAAGCGAGCAGTACTTC	CASSLQGSEQYF
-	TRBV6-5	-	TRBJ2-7	TGTGCCAGCAGCGAGAGGGGGGGCCTTGGGTACGAGCAGTACTTC	CASSERGGLGYEQYF
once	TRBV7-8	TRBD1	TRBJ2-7	TGTGCCAGCAGCTTAGAGGGACAGCTCTCCTACGAGCAGTACTTC	CASSLEGQLSYEQYF
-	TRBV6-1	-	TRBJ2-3	TGTGCCAGCAGTGGGGGTGGGGGGGCCACAGATACGCAGTATTTT	CASSGGGGATDTQYF
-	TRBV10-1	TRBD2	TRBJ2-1	TGCGCCAGCAGTGTTATAGCGGGAGGAGGTGAGCAGTTCTTC	CASSVIAGGGEQFF
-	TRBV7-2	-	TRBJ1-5	TGTGCCAGCAGCTTAGGGATGGGCCAGCCCCAGCATTTT	CASSLGMGQPQHF